A single sample is the source of the 23 T cell receptor beta chains below, sequenced in a study of blood T cell repertoires in COVID-19 (TCRdb year 2020). Libraries were built with the immunoSEQ multiplex PCR assay. TCRdb took over this immuneACCESS table, retaining in-frame rearrangements with V and J assigned. Such tables are incomplete; in checked studies, under half of the missing clones stem from an unresolved V gene, and the remainder is unexplained. Counted in this sample were about 160,000 clones; 90% to 95% of them appeared once. Jointly, the top ten make up around 0.53% of the sample. The sequencing input was peripheral blood. Every receptor here comes from a man between 45 and 60 years old with acute or convalescent COVID-19.

V usage is TRBV2 and J usage is TRBJ2-1; TRBD2 aligns across 7 bases. Germline V CDR1 and CDR2: SNHLY, FYNNEI. J lost 7 bases, V lost 7 bases, and 7 bases had no gene match. CDR3 length: 13 residues. This CDR3 reads CASISWGGNEQFF. CDR3 DNA sequence: TGTGCCAGCATTTCCTGGGGGGGGAATGAGCAGTTCTTC. Full variable domain (remainder filled in from reference TRBV2 and TRBJ2-1): EPEVTQTPSHQVTQMGQEVILRCVPISNHLYFYWYRQILGQKVEFLVSFYNNEISEKSEIFDDQFSVERPDGSNFTLKIRSTKLEDSAMYFCASISWGGNEQFFGPGTRLTVL.

In this sample, this clone turned up a few times. Distinct nucleotide sequences in the sample also encode this CDR3. The gene calls are TRBV6-6 and TRBJ1-1; D is possibly TRBD1 (5 bases). This CDR3 has 13 amino acids. The V end was cut by 4 bases, the J end by 0 bases, with 6 bases between. The V gene's germline CDR1 is MNHNY and CDR2 SVGAGI (reference sequence). CDR3 DNA sequence: TGTGCCAGCAGTTTGACAGTGAACACTGAAGCTTTCTTT. The encoded protein is CASSLTVNTEAFF.

V usage is TRBV7-9 and J usage is TRBJ2-3; 16 nucleotides line up with TRBD2. Germline V gene lookup returns CDR1 SEHNR and CDR2 FQNEAQ (reference sequence). This CDR3 spans 17 amino acids. With 3 bases clipped from V and 4 bases from J, the junction kept 4 bases outside the gene matches. In DNA form, the CDR3 reads TGTGCCAGCAGCTTTCAGGGACTAGCGGGGGGGGCAGATACGCAGTATTTT. Its protein is CASSFQGLAGGADTQYF.

J is TRBJ2-1 and V is TRBV11-2, with a tentative D call TRBD2 (6 bases). Germline lookup yields CDR1 SGHAT and CDR2 FQNNGV. The V end was cut by 7 bases, the J end by 0 bases, with 13 bases between. The CDR3 contains 15 residues. The CDR3 sequence is CASMSGLSSYNEQFF. As DNA, the CDR3 is TGTGCCAGCATGAGCGGGTTGAGCTCCTACAATGAGCAGTTCTTC.

The chain has TRBV12-5 and TRBJ2-3; possibly TRBD2 for D (6 bases). The CDR3 has 15 amino acids. Trimming took off 5 bases at V and 2 bases at J, with 14 bases between the two ends. CDR1 and CDR2 from the germline V gene are LGHNT and FRNRAP. CDR3: CASGPGLSPTDTQYF. CDR3 nucleotides: TGTGCTAGTGGTCCGGGACTTAGTCCCACAGATACGCAGTATTTT.

The chain is built from TRBV6-2 or TRBV6-3 and TRBJ2-3, with a weak D call TRBD2 (5 bases). Germline loops: CDR1 MNHEY, CDR2 SVGEGT. The CDR3 runs 15 residues. With 0 bases removed from V and 3 bases from J, the gap between germline ends came to 10 bases. CDR3 sequence: CASSYSALVTDTQYF. The CDR3 DNA reads TGTGCCAGCAGTTACTCGGCACTAGTAACAGATACGCAGTATTTT.

The chain employs TRBV9 and TRBJ1-4, with a weak D call TRBD1 (6 bases). The V gene lost 6 bases and the J gene lost 8 bases, with 14 bases spanning the gap. The CDR3 sequence is 13 residues long. The germline gives CDR1 SGDLS, CDR2 YYNGEE. As DNA, the CDR3 is TGTGCCAGCAACAGGGTGGAAGGGGAAAAACTGTTTTTT. This gives the protein CASNRVEGEKLFF.

The chain carries TRBV7-3 and TRBJ1-2; D remains unclear. This CDR3 spans 14 amino acids. Germline V gene sequence: CDR1 SGHTA, CDR2 FQGTGA. Trimming removed 5 bases from V and 3 bases from J, with 13 bases in between. The CDR3 sequence is CASSPPPLDYGYTF. CDR3 nucleotide sequence: TGTGCCAGCAGCCCCCCCCCGTTAGACTATGGCTACACCTTC.

This clone was counted once. The rearrangement uses TRBV29-1 and TRBJ2-6; D is unclear. Between the trimmed V and J ends, which lost 4 bases and 1 base, there was a span of 11 bases. Germline V gene lookup returns CDR1 SQVTM and CDR2 ANQGSEA. This CDR3 spans 15 amino acids. CDR3 sequence (DNA): TGCAGCGTTGCGTTTCAGGCATCTGGGGCCAACGTCCTGACTTTC. This translates into CSVAFQASGANVLTF.

This clone was seen a few times. This sequence joins TRBV6-5 and TRBJ1-3; D is possibly TRBD1 (5 bases). Germline V gene sequence: CDR1 MNHEY, CDR2 SVGAGI. The CDR3 is made up of 14 amino acids. Trimming stripped 11 bases from V and 4 bases from J, with 18 bases between. CDR3 in amino acids: CASRRRGSGNTIYF. CDR3 sequence (DNA): TGTGCCTCCCGGAGGCGGGGGTCAGGAAACACCATATATTTT.

The J gene is TRBJ1-6, the V gene TRBV2, with D perhaps matching TRBD1 (5 bases). The CDR3 covers 15 residues. The V and J ends lost 3 bases and 7 bases respectively, with 13 bases between them. From germline, CDR1 is SNHLY and CDR2 FYNNEI. CDR3 loop: CASSDLLGGNSPLHF. In nucleotides, the CDR3 is TGTGCCAGCAGTGACCTCCTCGGGGGGAATTCACCCCTCCACTTT.

The gene calls are TRBV10-3 and TRBJ1-5; a possible D gene is TRBD1 (5 bases). The ends were cut back, 7 bases at V and 6 bases at J, with 13 bases in the middle. Germline CDR1 reads ENHRY; CDR2 reads SYGVKD. This CDR3 contains 13 residues. Here the CDR3 DNA reads TGTGCCATCACTTCAGGGATGGGTCAGCCCCAGCATTTT. Translated, it gives CAITSGMGQPQHF.

This rearrangement joins TRBV28 to TRBJ1-4; no reliable D call. Trimming cost V 7 bases and J 8 bases, with 20 bases left between them. Germline-derived CDR1 and CDR2 are MDHEN and SYDVKM. The length of the CDR3 is 15 residues. CDR3 sequence: CASTPWSRRGEKLFF. The CDR3 region has the DNA TGTGCCAGCACCCCGTGGAGCCGGCGGGGAGAAAAACTGTTTTTT.

DNA for the CDR3: TGTGCCAGCAGCCCCGGACACCGCACTGAAGCTTTCTTT. Its translation is CASSPGHRTEAFF. The rearrangement uses TRBV28 and TRBJ1-1; D perhaps matches TRBD1 (5 bases). The ends were cut back, 6 bases at V and 4 bases at J, with 12 bases in the middle. This CDR3 spans 13 amino acids. CDR1 and CDR2 from the germline V gene are MDHEN and SYDVKM. Drawing the rest from reference TRBV28 and TRBJ1-1, the complete variable domain is DVKVTQSSRYLVKRTGEKVFLECVQDMDHENMFWYRQDPGLGLRLIYFSYDVKMKEKGDIPEGYSVSREKKERFSLILESASTNQTSMYLCASSPGHRTEAFFGQGTRLTVV.

The gene calls are TRBV29-1 and TRBJ1-2; weak D call: TRBD1 (5 bases). The germline V gene has CDR1 SQVTM and CDR2 ANQGSEA. The CDR3 is 12 amino acids. V gave up 8 bases and J gave up 8 bases, with 18 bases separating them. The CDR3 DNA reads TGCAGCTCCCGTTTAACGAAGGGGGGCTACACCTTC. Translated: CSSRLTKGGYTF.

This chain uses TRBV5-4 with TRBJ2-5; maybe TRBD1 (6 bases). CDR1 and CDR2 (germline): SGHNT, YYREEE (reference sequence). V was shortened by 4 bases and J by 4 bases, with 17 bases between the two germline ends. The CDR3 has 15 residues. The CDR3 region has the DNA TGTGCCAGCAGCCCCTTGGACAGAGGGTTAGAGACCCAGTACTTC. This encodes CASSPLDRGLETQYF. Together with reference TRBV5-4 and TRBJ2-5, the CDR3 gives the full variable domain: ETGVTQSPTHLIKTRGQQVTLRCSSQSGHNTVSWYQQALGQGPQFIFQYYREEENGRGNFPPRFSGLQFPNYSSELNVNALELDDSALYLCASSPLDRGLETQYFGPGTRLLVL.

The chain couples TRBV7-8 to TRBJ2-2, with 15 bases identical to TRBD2. The CDR3 consists of 18 residues. Germline V lookup: CDR1 SGHVS, CDR2 FQNEAQ. Trimming took 5 bases from V and 3 from J; bases not matched to a gene: 7. CDR3 in DNA: TGTGCCAGCAGCCTCCGGACTAGCGGGAGGGCCGACACCGGGGAGCTGTTTTTT. Amino acids: CASSLRTSGRADTGELFF.

Notes on this clone: Compared with germline, one end of the junction differs, possibly owing to a read error. This chain joins TRBV4-1 and TRBJ1-5, with 10 bases lining up with TRBD1. The CDR3 extends over 15 amino acids. From germline, CDR1 is MGHRA and CDR2 YSYEKL. The CDR3 loop is CASSQVTGGKQPQHF. In DNA, the CDR3 is TGCGCCAGCAGCCAAGTGACAGGGGGCAAACAGCCCCAGCATTTT.

The V and J genes are TRBV28 and TRBJ1-1; no reliable D call. The CDR3 has 13 amino acids. Germline assignment: CDR1 MDHEN and CDR2 SYDVKM. The V gene lost 3 bases and the J gene lost 1 base, with 6 bases spanning the gap. The CDR3 is CASSLGENTEAFF. In nucleotides, the CDR3 is TGTGCCAGCAGTTTGGGAGAGAACACTGAAGCTTTCTTT.

The V and J genes are TRBV27 and TRBJ1-1; tentatively, D is TRBD1 (6 bases). The germline gives CDR1 MNHEY, CDR2 SMNVEV (reference sequence). Trimming stripped 5 bases from V and 1 base from J, with 11 bases between. The CDR3 is made up of 14 amino acids. The CDR3 here is CASSLDRSNTEAFF. The CDR3, as DNA: TGTGCCAGCAGTCTAGACAGGTCGAACACTGAAGCTTTCTTT.

The rearrangement uses TRBV10-3 and TRBJ2-7, with 9 bases identical to TRBD1. CDR1 and CDR2 from the germline V gene are ENHRY and SYGVKD. This CDR3 is 12 amino acids long. V dropped 8 bases and J dropped 3; count of bases not matched to a gene: 2. The CDR3 here is CAIGQGYYEQYF. In nucleotides, the CDR3 is TGTGCCATCGGACAGGGGTACTACGAGCAGTACTTC.

This clone occurred a few times. The rearrangement joins TRBV6-5 to TRBJ1-1; D remains unclear. Germline-derived CDR1 and CDR2 are MNHEY and SVGAGI. There are 14 residues in the CDR3. V dropped 0 bases and J dropped 1 base, with 6 bases sitting between them. CDR3 nucleotides: TGTGCCAGCAGTTACTCTGCAGGGAACACTGAAGCTTTCTTT. The encoded protein is CASSYSAGNTEAFF.

This chain uses TRBV5-4 with TRBJ1-2, with 10 bases lining up with TRBD1. The CDR3 consists of 16 residues. Unmatched junction bases numbered 7, after V lost 0 bases and J lost 5 bases. CDR1 and CDR2 from the germline V gene are SGHNT and YYREEE (reference sequence). As DNA, the CDR3 is TGTGCCAGCAGCTTGGGGGGGACAGGGGCGGAATATGGCTACACCTTC. It encodes CASSLGGTGAEYGYTF.